Following are 4 T cell receptor beta chains from one sample sequenced in a study of human T cells and chemical hapten exposure. TCRdb re-called the RACE reads with MiXCR, one entry per CDR3 protein. In the table there are nearly 350,000 distinct CDR3 sequences, around 7% of which are singletons. Time point meaning: patch test 1, 2 weeks after DPC sensitization. Specified treatment: therapeutic diphenylcyclopropenone sensitization with weekly scalp DPC. Sample: whole blood, taken in connection with sensitization to the hapten diphenylcyclopropenone (DPC). The receptor source for this set is a woman in her late teens or twenties with alopecia areata. Some clones in this sample may be carry-over from other donors' samples.

This clonotype was counted only a few times. The CDR3 DNA reads as TGTGCCAGCAGCTTTTTAGGGGAAGGAAACACCATATATTTT. Encoded protein: CASSFLGEGNTIYF. The V and J genes are TRBV5-6 and TRBJ1-3; D is perhaps TRBD1 (5 bases). Germline CDR1 is SGHDT and CDR2 is YYEEEE. V was pared by 2 bases and J by 4 bases, with 10 bases between. This CDR3 is built from 14 residues.

This rearrangement joins TRBV6-2 or TRBV6-3 to TRBJ2-3; TRBD1 aligns across 9 bases. V lost 6 bases to trimming and J lost 2 bases; unmatched junction nucleotides: 6. There are 15 residues in the CDR3. The germline V gene has CDR1 MNHEY and CDR2 SVGEGT. The CDR3 loop is CASRMDRGPTDTQYF. CDR3 coding DNA: TGTGCCAGCAGGATGGACAGGGGTCCCACAGATACGCAGTATTTT.

This clonotype was counted ten times or more. This chain uses TRBV7-2 with TRBJ1-2; the D is unclear. V was pared by 5 bases and J by 6 bases, with 4 bases between. The CDR3 is 10 residues long. Germline CDR1 SGHTA, CDR2 FQGNSA. The DNA of the CDR3 is TGTGCCAGCAGCGCCAATGGCTACACCTTC. Translating gives CASSANGYTF.

The rearrangement links TRBV9 to TRBJ2-3, with D perhaps TRBD2 (6 bases). Germline V gives CDR1 SGDLS, CDR2 YYNGEE. Trimming removed 4 bases from V and 7 bases from J, with 19 bases in between. This CDR3 contains 15 residues. This CDR3 reads CASSNYRDLQYTQYF. CDR3 DNA: TGTGCCAGCAGCAACTACCGGGACTTGCAGTATACGCAGTATTTT.